This T cell receptor (beta chain) was sequenced for a study of blood T cell repertoires in COVID-19. At the level of the study: Sites in the United States, Italy and Spain provided acute and convalescent COVID-19 samples. T cells, B-cell-depleted T cells, or PBMCs supplied cDNA or gDNA.

Per the original methods: Estimated nucleated cell counts came from reference gene primer amplification. Data came from immunoSEQ multiplex PCR; TCRdb stores just in-frame clones and leaves some out. That table gives V, J and clone size, and the DNA gave D and trimming. Of more than 350,000 clones in the sample, 70% to 90% were seen once. Individuals aged roughly 18 to 95 years were recruited from fewer than 25 US areas. The specimen sequenced was PBMCs or T cells enriched from blood (not recorded which). The source of this sequence is a woman between 18 and 29 years old who had been exposed to COVID-19.

CDR3 in amino acids: CASSYIGTSTDTQYF. As DNA, the CDR3 is TGTGCCAGCAGCTATATTGGGACTAGCACAGATACGCAGTATTTT. The rearrangement joins TRBV7-2 to TRBJ2-3, with D tentatively TRBD2 (6 bases). CDR1 is SGHTA, CDR2 FQGNSA, per germline. The V end was cut by 4 bases, the J end by 0 bases, with 11 bases between. This CDR3 region has 15 residues.